This T cell receptor beta chain was recovered during a study of OX40 agonist ivuxolimab in advanced cancers. The wider study: At 0.01 to 10 mg/kg, ivuxolimab was administered intravenously to patients every 2 weeks. Broader study findings: Within 6 weeks, CD4+ and CD8+ blood T cells expanded clonally at 0.1 to 3.0 mg/kg.

Trimming removed 5 bases from V and 2 bases from J, with 16 bases in between. The CDR3 covers 16 residues. Germline-derived CDR1 and CDR2 are MNHEY and SMNVEV (reference sequence). Anyone with autoimmune disease history or systemic immunosuppression was excluded. Concerning this clone: Its antigen is still unknown.

This table comes from immunoSEQ multiplex PCR, and its TCRdb copy is limited to in-frame clones, with some not included. Of tens of thousands of clones in the sample, around 89% are singletons; the top ten hold about 10%. The genes are TRBV27 and TRBJ2-1; D unresolved. This TCR derives from an adult with an advanced solid tumor such as melanoma, head and neck, liver or kidney cancer. The sample in question was CD4+ or CD8+ T cells sorted from blood, obtained in a trial of the OX40 agonist ivuxolimab. CDR3 nucleotide sequence: TGTGCCAGCAGTACACGGGCTAACCCACCCTACAATGAGCAGTTCTTC. This encodes CASSTRANPPYNEQFF.